This T cell receptor beta chain was observed in a study of shared clonotypes between healthy human individuals. With regard to this clone: Its matching antigen is unknown. This specimen includes other DNA sequences encoding the same CDR3.

General observations from the study: Clonotypes shared by all four donors outscored non-shared clonotypes in generation probability.

The CDR3 loop spans 11 amino acids. The germline V gene encodes CDR1 SGHRS and CDR2 YFSETQ. Trimming removed 4 bases from V and 3 bases from J, with 3 bases in between. The run depth of the assay was deep. Sequenced by immunoSEQ multiplex PCR; TCRdb stores in-frame clones only, minus some. The sample shows about 2.4 million clones, roughly 93% of them seen only once. Sequencing was done on a sample of naive CD4+ T cells from PBMCs. Subset given: CD45RA+ positively selected. V and J are TRBV5-1 and TRBJ2-3; D is undetermined. The source of this sequence is a young man in good health. Some clones in this sample may be carry-over from other donors' samples. CDR3 region: CASSLTDTQYF. CDR3 coding DNA: TGCGCCAGCAGCCTAACAGATACGCAGTATTTT.